The T cell receptor beta chain described here comes from a study of blood T cells in healthy people across ages. This clonotype was seen a handful of times. A second PCR, run for roughly 7 to 11 cycles, used a sample-barcoded 5' primer plus a J-beta primer mix. Every sample returned 2.5 million or more CDR3-containing paired-end reads. TCRdb fed the 5' RACE reads into MiXCR, producing one record per CDR3 protein. Of 450,000 to 600,000 distinct CDR3 sequences listed, approximately 26% were seen once; the top ten hold 3% to 4%. These data were also filed under a second study, of T cells of mothers and their children. Per that study: A slight, non-significant increase in overlap was found for related mother-child pairs relative to unrelated pairs.

Sample: blood. This clonotype was sampled from a boy between 2 and 10 years old in good health.

The chain's CDR3 is CASSLAHSSPTNEKLFF. The CDR3, as DNA: TGTGCCAGCAGCTTAGCGCATTCATCCCCAACTAATGAAAAACTGTTTTTT. This chain uses TRBV7-9 with TRBJ1-4; no clear D. CDR3 size: 17 residues. V shed 0 bases and J shed 0 bases, with 11 bases lying between them. Germline CDR1 reads SEHNR; CDR2 reads FQNEAQ (reference sequence).